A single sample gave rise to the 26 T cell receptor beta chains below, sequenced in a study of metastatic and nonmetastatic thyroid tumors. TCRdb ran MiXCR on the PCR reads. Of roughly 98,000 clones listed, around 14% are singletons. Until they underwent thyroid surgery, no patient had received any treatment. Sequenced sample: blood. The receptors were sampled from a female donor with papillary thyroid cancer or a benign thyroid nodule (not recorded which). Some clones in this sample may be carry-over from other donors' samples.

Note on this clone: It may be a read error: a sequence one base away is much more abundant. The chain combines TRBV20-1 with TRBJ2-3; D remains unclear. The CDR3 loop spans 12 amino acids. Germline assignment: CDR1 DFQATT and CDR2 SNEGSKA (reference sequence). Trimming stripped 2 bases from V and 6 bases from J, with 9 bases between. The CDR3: CSARCPKDTQYF. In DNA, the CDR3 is TGCAGTGCTAGATGTCCGAAGGATACGCAGTATTTT.

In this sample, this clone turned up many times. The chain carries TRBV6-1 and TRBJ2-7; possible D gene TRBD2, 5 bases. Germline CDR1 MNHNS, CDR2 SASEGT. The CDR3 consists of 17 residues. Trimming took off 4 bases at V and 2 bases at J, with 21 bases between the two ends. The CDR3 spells CASSVRDLVGVTYEQYF. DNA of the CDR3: TGTGCCAGCAGTGTCCGAGACCTTGTGGGAGTTACCTACGAGCAGTACTTC.

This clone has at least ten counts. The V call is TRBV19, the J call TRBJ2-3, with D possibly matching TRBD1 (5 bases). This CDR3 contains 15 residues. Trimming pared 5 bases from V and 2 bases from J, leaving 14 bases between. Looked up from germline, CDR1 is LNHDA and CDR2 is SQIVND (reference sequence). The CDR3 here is CASSPTQGSTDTQYF. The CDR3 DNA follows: TGTGCCAGTAGTCCAACTCAGGGCTCCACAGATACGCAGTATTTT.

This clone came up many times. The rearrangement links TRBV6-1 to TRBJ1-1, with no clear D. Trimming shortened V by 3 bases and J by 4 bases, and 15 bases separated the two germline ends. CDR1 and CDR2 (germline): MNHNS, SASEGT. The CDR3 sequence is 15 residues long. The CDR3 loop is CASSDSTWGSTEAFF. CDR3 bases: TGTGCCAGCAGTGACTCCACCTGGGGAAGCACTGAAGCTTTCTTT.

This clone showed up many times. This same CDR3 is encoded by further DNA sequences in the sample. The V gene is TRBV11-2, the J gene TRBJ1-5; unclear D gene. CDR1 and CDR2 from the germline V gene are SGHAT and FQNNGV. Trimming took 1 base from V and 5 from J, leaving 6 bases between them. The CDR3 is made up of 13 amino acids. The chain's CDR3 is CASSLGTDQPQHF. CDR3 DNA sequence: TGTGCCAGCAGCTTAGGCACCGATCAGCCCCAGCATTTT.

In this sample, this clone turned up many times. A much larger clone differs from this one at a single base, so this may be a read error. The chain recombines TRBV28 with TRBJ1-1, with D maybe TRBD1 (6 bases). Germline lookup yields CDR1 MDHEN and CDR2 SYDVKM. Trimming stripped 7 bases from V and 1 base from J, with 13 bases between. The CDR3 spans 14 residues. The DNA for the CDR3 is TGTGCCAGCAAGTTATGGACAGAGAACACTGAAGCTTTCTTT. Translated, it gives CASKLWTENTEAFF.

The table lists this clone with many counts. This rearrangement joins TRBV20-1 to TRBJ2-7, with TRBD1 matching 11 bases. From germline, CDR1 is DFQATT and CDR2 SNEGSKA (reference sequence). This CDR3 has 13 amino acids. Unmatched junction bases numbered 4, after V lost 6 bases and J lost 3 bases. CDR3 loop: CSAWTGGVYEQYF. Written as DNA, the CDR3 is TGCAGTGCATGGACAGGGGGCGTCTACGAGCAGTACTTC.

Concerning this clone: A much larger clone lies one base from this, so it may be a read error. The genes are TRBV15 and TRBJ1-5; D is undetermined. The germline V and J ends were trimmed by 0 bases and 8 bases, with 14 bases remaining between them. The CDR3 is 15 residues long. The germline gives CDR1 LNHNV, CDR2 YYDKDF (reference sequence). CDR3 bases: TGTGCCACCAGCAGAGATTGGGCAGCGGGAGAGCCCCAGCATTTT. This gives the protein CATSRDWAAGEPQHF.

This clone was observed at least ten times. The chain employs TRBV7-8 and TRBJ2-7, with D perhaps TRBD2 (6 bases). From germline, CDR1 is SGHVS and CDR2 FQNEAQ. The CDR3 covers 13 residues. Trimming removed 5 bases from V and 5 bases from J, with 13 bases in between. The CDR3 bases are TGTGCCAGCAGCCCCGGAGGGCGGGACGAGCAGTACTTC. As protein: CASSPGGRDEQYF.

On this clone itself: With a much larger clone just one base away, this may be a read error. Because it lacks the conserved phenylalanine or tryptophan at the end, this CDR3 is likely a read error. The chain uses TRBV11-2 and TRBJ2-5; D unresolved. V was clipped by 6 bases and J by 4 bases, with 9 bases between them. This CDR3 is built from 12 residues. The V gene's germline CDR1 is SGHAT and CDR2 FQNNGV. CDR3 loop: CASRYSGETQYL. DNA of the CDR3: TGTGCCAGCAGATATTCGGGAGAGACCCAGTACCTC.

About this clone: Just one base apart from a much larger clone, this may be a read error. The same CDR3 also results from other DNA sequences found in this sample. The CDR3 loop is CASSTRQGAANEKLFF. CDR3 coding DNA: TGTGCCAGTAGCACGAGACAGGGGGCTGCTAATGAAAAACTGTTTTTT. This chain joins TRBV9 and TRBJ1-4; 10 bases align to TRBD1. The trim removed 8 bases at V and 3 bases at J, leaving 10 bases unmatched. This CDR3 is built from 16 residues. Germline CDR1 is SGDLS and CDR2 is YYNGEE.

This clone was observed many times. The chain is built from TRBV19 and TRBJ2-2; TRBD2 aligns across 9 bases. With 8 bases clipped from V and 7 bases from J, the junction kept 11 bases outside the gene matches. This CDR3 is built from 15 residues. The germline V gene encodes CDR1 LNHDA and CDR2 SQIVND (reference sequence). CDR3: CASRGGGAEDGELFF. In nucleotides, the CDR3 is TGTGCCAGTCGGGGCGGGGGGGCTGAGGACGGGGAGCTGTTTTTT.

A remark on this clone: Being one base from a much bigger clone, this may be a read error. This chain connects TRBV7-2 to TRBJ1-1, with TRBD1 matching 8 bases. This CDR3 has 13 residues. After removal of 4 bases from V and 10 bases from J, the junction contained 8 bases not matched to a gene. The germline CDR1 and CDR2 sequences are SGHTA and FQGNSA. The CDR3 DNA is TGTGCCAGCAGCTCGACAGGGGCAGCGGGAGCTTTCTTT. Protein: CASSSTGAAGAFF.

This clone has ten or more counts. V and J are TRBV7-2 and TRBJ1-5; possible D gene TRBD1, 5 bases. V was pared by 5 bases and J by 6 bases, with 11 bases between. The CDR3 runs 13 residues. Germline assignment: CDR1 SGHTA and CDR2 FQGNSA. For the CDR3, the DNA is TGTGCCAGCAGCACCCGGGGGGGTCAGCCCCAGCATTTT. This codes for CASSTRGGQPQHF. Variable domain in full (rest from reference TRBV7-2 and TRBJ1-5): GAGVSQSPSNKVTEKGKDVELRCDPISGHTALYWYRQSLGQGLEFLIYFQGNSAPDKSGLPSDRFSAERTGGSVSTLTIQRTQQEDSAVYLCASSTRGGQPQHFGDGTRLSIL.

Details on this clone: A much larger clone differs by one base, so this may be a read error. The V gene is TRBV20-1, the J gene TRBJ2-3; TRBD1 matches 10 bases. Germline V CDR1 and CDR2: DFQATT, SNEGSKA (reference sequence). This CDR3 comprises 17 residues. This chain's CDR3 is CSARVPTGQGGTNTQYF. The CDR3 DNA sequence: TGCAGTGCTAGAGTTCCAACCGGACAGGGGGGCACAAATACGCAGTATTTT.

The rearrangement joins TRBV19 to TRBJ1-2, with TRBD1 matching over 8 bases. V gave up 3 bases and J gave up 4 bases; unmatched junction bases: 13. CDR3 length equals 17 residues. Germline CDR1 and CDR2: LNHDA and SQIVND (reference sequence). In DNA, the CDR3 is TGTGCCAGTAGTATGTTCTGTCTATCGGACAGGGTCTATGGCTACACCTTC. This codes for CASSMFCLSDRVYGYTF.

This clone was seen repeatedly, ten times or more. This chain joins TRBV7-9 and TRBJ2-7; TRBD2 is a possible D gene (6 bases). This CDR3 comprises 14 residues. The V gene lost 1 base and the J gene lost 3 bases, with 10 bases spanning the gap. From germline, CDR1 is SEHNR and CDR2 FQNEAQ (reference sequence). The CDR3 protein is CASSLGVGLYEQYF. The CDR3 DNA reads TGTGCCAGCAGCTTAGGAGTGGGACTCTACGAGCAGTACTTC.

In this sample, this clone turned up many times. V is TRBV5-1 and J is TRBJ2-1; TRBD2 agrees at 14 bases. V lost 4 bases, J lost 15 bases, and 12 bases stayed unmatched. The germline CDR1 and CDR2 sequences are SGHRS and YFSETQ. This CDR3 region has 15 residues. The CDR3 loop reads CASSLGLAGGPDAFF. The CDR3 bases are TGCGCCAGCAGCCTAGGACTAGCGGGGGGCCCTGATGCGTTCTTC.

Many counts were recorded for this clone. The CDR3 region is CASSSRGVYEQYF. CDR3 DNA: TGTGCCAGCAGTTCACGGGGGGTCTACGAGCAGTACTTC. V usage is TRBV6-2 or TRBV6-3 and J usage is TRBJ2-7, with 7 positions matching TRBD2. J lost 3 bases, V lost 4 bases, and 3 bases had no gene match. Germline V gives CDR1 MNHEY, CDR2 SVGEGT. The CDR3 totals 13 residues.

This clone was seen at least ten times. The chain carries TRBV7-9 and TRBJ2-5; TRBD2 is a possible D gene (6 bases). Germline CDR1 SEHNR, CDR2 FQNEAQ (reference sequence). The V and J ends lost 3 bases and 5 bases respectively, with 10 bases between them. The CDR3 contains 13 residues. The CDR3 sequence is CASSLRGGETQYF. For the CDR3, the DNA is TGTGCCAGCAGCTTGCGGGGCGGGGAGACCCAGTACTTC.

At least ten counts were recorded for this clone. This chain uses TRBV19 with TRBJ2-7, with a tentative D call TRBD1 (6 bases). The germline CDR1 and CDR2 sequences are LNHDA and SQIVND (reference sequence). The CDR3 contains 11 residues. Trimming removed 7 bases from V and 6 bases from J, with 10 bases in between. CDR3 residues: CASKTGSEQYF. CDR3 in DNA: TGTGCCAGTAAGACAGGATCCGAGCAGTACTTC. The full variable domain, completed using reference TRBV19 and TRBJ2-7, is DGGITQSPKYLFRKEGQNVTLSCEQNLNHDAMYWYRQDPGQGLRLIYYSQIVNDFQKGDIAEGYSVSREKKESFPLTVTSAQKNPTAFYLCASKTGSEQYFGPGTRLTVT.

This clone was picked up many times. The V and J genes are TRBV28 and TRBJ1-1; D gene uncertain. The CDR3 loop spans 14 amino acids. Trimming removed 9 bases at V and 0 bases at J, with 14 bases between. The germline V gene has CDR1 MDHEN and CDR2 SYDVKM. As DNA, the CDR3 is TGTGCCAGTAGGATCGGGATCATGAACACTGAAGCTTTCTTT. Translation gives CASRIGIMNTEAFF.

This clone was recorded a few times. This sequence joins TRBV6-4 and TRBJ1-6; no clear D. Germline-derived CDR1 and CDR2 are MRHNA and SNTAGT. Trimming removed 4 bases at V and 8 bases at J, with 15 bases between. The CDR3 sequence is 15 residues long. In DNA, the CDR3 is TGTGCCAGCAGTGTCCACGGGTTAGTGGATTCACCCCTCCACTTT. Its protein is CASSVHGLVDSPLHF.

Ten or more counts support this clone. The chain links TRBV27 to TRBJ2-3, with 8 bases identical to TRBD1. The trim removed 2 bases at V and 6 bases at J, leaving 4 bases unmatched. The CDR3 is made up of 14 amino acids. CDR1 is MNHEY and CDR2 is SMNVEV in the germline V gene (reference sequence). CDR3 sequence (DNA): TGTGCCAGCAGTTTAAACAGGGGGAGCGATACGCAGTATTTT. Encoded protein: CASSLNRGSDTQYF.

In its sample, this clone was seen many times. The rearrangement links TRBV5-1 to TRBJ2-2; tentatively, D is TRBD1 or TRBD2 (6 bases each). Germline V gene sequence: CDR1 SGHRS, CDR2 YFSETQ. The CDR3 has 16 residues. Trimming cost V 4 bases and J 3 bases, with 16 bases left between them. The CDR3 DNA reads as TGCGCCAGCAGCCCCCGTTGGGGGGCGGACACCGGGGAGCTGTTTTTT. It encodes CASSPRWGADTGELFF.

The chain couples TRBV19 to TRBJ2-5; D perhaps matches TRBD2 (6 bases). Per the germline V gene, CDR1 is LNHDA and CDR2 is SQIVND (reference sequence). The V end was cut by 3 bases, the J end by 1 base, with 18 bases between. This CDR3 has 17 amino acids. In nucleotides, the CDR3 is TGTGCCAGTAGTATTACGGGACTGGGGAGGCGCCAAGAGACCCAGTACTTC. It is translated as CASSITGLGRRQETQYF.